This T cell receptor (beta chain) came from a study of blood T cell repertoires in COVID-19. Overall study context: Whether acute or convalescent, the COVID-19 samples came from the United States, Italy and Spain.

CDR3 length: 16 amino acids. Trimming removed 0 bases from V and 1 base from J; junction bases left unmatched: 5. Germline V gene lookup returns CDR1 SGHNT and CDR2 YYREEE (reference sequence). Authors' methods: Using reference gene primer amplification, nucleated cell counts were estimated. Data came from immunoSEQ multiplex PCR; TCRdb stores just in-frame clones and leaves some out. V, J and clone size were drawn from that table, and D and trimming were deduced from the DNA. Counted here are some 130,000 clones, around 89% occurring once; the ten biggest clones make up 2.5% to 3.5%. The chain is built from TRBV5-4 and TRBJ2-7, with TRBD1 matching over 9 bases. This clonotype originated in a man aged 60 to 75 with active or convalescent COVID-19. The sequencing sample was made of peripheral blood. CDR3 DNA sequence: TGTGCCAGCAGCTTGGGCGCGGGGACAGGGTCCTACGAGCAGTACTTC. It codes for CASSLGAGTGSYEQYF.